This TCR beta chain was documented in a study of T cells after yellow fever vaccination. Production of TCR cDNA was by 5'RACE template switching, which also added a universal primer site and UMIs. Via MiXCR, TCRdb re-called the 5' RACE reads, giving one row per CDR3 protein. Of 400,000 to 450,000 distinct CDR3 sequences detected, around 20% appear once; the ten largest clones hold roughly 19%. The clonotype originates from a man aged 18-30 years who received the YFV17D yellow fever vaccine. The sequencing used PBMCs, collected before the yellow fever booster vaccination.

The CDR3 here is CASSVSTAEGETQYF. The CDR3 DNA is TGTGCCAGCAGCGTAAGTACAGCGGAAGGAGAGACCCAGTACTTC. The rearrangement joins TRBV9 to TRBJ2-5; a weak D match, TRBD2 (5 bases). Germline lookup yields CDR1 SGDLS and CDR2 YYNGEE. The CDR3 covers 15 residues. The ends were cut back, 1 base at V and 4 bases at J, with 14 bases in the middle.